What follows is one TCR beta chain and its context. This sample stems from a study of blood T cell repertoires in COVID-19. Whole-study context: Samples came from the United States, Italy and Spain, spanning acute and convalescent COVID-19. From T cells, B-cell-depleted T cells, or PBMCs came the material, which was cDNA or gDNA.

Germline V gene lookup returns CDR1 SEHNR and CDR2 FQNEAQ (reference sequence). The CDR3 totals 18 residues. V lost 5 bases, J lost 2 bases, and 6 bases stayed unmatched. In the authors' methods: Reference gene primers were amplified, and this amplification served to estimate nucleated cell counts. Method: immunoSEQ multiplex PCR; TCRdb's copy keeps in-frame clones and lacks some. V and J calls and clone size are as listed in that table; D and trimming were resolved from the DNA. The sample has about 47,000 clones; 68% are singletons. The receptor comes from an older woman with acute or convalescent COVID-19. Sequencing was performed on peripheral blood. J is TRBJ2-1 and V is TRBV7-9, with 16 bases identical to TRBD2. This CDR3 is CASSAGGLAGGPYNEQFF. DNA of the CDR3: TGTGCCAGCAGCGCTGGGGGACTAGCGGGAGGGCCCTACAATGAGCAGTTCTTC.